This T cell receptor beta chain was sequenced for a study of blood T cell repertoires in COVID-19. Assay: immunoSEQ multiplex PCR; the TCRdb copy retains only in-frame clones and omits some. The table lists 130,000 or so clones, around four fifths of them singletons. This CDR3 is built from 16 residues. The V gene's germline CDR1 is SGHTA and CDR2 FQGNSA. J gave up 9 bases and V 4 bases, and 10 bases lay outside the gene matches. The chain is built from TRBV7-2 and TRBJ1-6; 9 bases align to TRBD1. The receptor's source is a human donor in a cohort sampled during active COVID-19. The sequenced sample was peripheral blood. This CDR3 reads CASSYTGTGSGSPLHF. CDR3 bases: TGTGCCAGCAGCTACACCGGGACAGGGTCGGGTTCACCCCTCCACTTT.